This T cell receptor beta chain stems from a study of T cells after somatic rescue of genetic block. The protocol was immunoSEQ multiplex PCR, while the TCRdb copy is restricted to in-frame clones and leaves out a portion. The table includes roughly 58,000 clones, about 96% detected once. This TCR came from a child under three years old. Material: peripheral blood mononuclear cells (PBMCs).

CDR3 in amino acids: CASSLTVGGDYTF. The CDR3 coding sequence is TGTGCCAGCAGCTTGACGGTGGGTGGTGACTACACCTTC. The V call is TRBV5-4, the J call TRBJ1-2, with D unresolved. This CDR3 comprises 13 residues. The V and J ends lost 1 base and 10 bases respectively, with 14 bases between them. CDR1 and CDR2 from the germline V gene are SGHNT and YYREEE (reference sequence).